This entry features one T cell receptor beta chain sequence. The antigen remains undetermined. The data belong to a study of cytomegalovirus exposure and HLA in healthy donors. General study results and limits: As immune exposure information, only CMV serostatus was available.

From germline, CDR1 is LGHNT and CDR2 FRNRAP. This CDR3 comprises 17 residues. Losses at the gene ends were 6 bases for V and 0 bases for J; bases not matched to a gene: 9. 13 Jbeta primers and 60 Vbeta primers were used for the PCR. Assay: immunoSEQ multiplex PCR; the TCRdb copy retains only in-frame clones and omits some. The sample holds 65,000 to 85,000 clones, under 80% seen once. The genes are TRBV12-5 and TRBJ2-2; 8 bases align to TRBD1. Input material: PBMCs. The sequence came from a man in his sixties in good health and CMV-seropositive. The DNA of the CDR3 is TGTGCTAGTGGCTTCCTGTTGGACAGGGCGAACACCGGGGAGCTGTTTTTT. Encoded protein: CASGFLLDRANTGELFF.